These T cell receptor beta chains were read from a single sample in a study of cytomegalovirus exposure and HLA in healthy donors. Sequencing used immunoSEQ multiplex PCR; TCRdb keeps in-frame clones, though not all of them. The table has roughly 150,000 clones, approximately 80% seen once. The specimen was PBMCs. The receptors shown here come from a young woman in good health and CMV-seronegative. Both conserved end residues are part of each CDR3. D genes are given only for firm matches. The size of a clone is reported for some rows only, either as once, few or many, or as a class for expanded clones.

v_gene	abundance	j_gene	d_gene	CDR3nt	CDR3aa
TRBV11-2	-	TRBJ2-1	TRBD2	TGTGCCAGCAGCTTAGAATTTAGCGGGGGGGCCGGGGAGCAGTTCTTC	CASSLEFSGGAGEQFF
TRBV4-1	-	TRBJ2-7	TRBD1	TGCGCCAGCAGCCTCGGCAGACAGGGGGCCTACGAGCAGTACTTC	CASSLGRQGAYEQYF
TRBV27	-	TRBJ2-7	-	TGTGCCAGCAGTGACAGGAATCTGAGCTCCTACGAGCAGTACTTC	CASSDRNLSSYEQYF
TRBV19	-	TRBJ2-7	TRBD2	TGTGCCAGTAGTATATCGGTGTTGAGGACTAGCGGATCCTACGAGCAGTACTTC	CASSISVLRTSGSYEQYF
TRBV19	few	TRBJ1-5	TRBD1	TGTGCCAGTAGCCTCGGGACAGCGAGCAATCAGCCCCAGCATTTT	CASSLGTASNQPQHF
TRBV6-1	-	TRBJ1-5	TRBD1	TGTGCCAGCAGTGCACAAGGGGGCACCTATAGCAATCAGCCCCAGCATTTT	CASSAQGGTYSNQPQHF
TRBV5-1	-	TRBJ2-3	TRBD1	TGCGCCAGCAGCTTAAATGGACAGGGAAGGGGTGGAGATACGCAGTATTTT	CASSLNGQGRGGDTQYF
TRBV28	-	TRBJ1-4	TRBD1	TGTGCCAGCAGTAGGGGGGGACAGGGGAATGAAAAACTGTTTTTT	CASSRGGQGNEKLFF
TRBV18	-	TRBJ2-3	-	TGTGCCAGCTCATCTTATGTCAGGGGGGCGGGCACAGATACGCAGTATTTT	CASSSYVRGAGTDTQYF
TRBV6-1	-	TRBJ1-1	TRBD1	TGTGCCAGCACGTCGGGACAGGAGAACACTGAAGCTTTCTTT	CASTSGQENTEAFF
TRBV5-1	-	TRBJ2-7	TRBD1	TGCGCCAGCAGCCATGGACAGGGGGCCTACGAGCAGTACTTC	CASSHGQGAYEQYF
TRBV29-1	-	TRBJ2-7	-	TGCAGCGTTGTTTCGGAGTTTTCCTACGAGCAGTACTTC	CSVVSEFSYEQYF
TRBV4-2	-	TRBJ2-2	-	TGTGCCAGCAGCCAAGATGACTACCAGAGAAATACCGGGGAGCTGTTTTTT	CASSQDDYQRNTGELFF
TRBV27	few	TRBJ1-1	-	TGTGCCAGCAGTCAAATTCCAGGGCGCCGCGATGCTGAAGCTTTCTTT	CASSQIPGRRDAEAFF
TRBV28	-	TRBJ2-5	-	TGTGCCAGCAGTTTAGGGGGGTCCCAAGAGACCCAGTACTTC	CASSLGGSQETQYF
TRBV7-3	-	TRBJ1-1	-	TGTGCCAGCAGCCCACATGGAGGGGTTCTCGCTGAAGCTTTCTTT	CASSPHGGVLAEAFF
TRBV4-1	-	TRBJ1-4	TRBD1	TGCGCCAGCCGTAGACAGGGTATTTTACCCTTTAATGAAAAACTGTTTTTT	CASRRQGILPFNEKLFF
TRBV4-1	-	TRBJ2-1	TRBD2	TGCGCCAGCAGCCATGCCGATGGGGGTAGCGGGGGCTACAATGAGCAGTTCTTC	CASSHADGGSGGYNEQFF
TRBV29-1	once	TRBJ1-1	TRBD1	TGCAGCGTTAAGCCTCCCGGGACAGGGGGTACTGAAGCTTTCTTT	CSVKPPGTGGTEAFF
TRBV5-1	-	TRBJ1-6	TRBD1	TGCGCCAGCAGCCTCTCTACCGGGACAGGGTCTTCACCCCTCCACTTT	CASSLSTGTGSSPLHF
TRBV6-1	few	TRBJ1-6	TRBD1	TGTGCCAGCAGTGAAGATGGGACAGGGCGGTCACCCCTCCACTTT	CASSEDGTGRSPLHF
TRBV4-2	-	TRBJ1-2	-	TGTGCCAGCAGCCGAGGGACATCTAACTATGGCTACACCTTC	CASSRGTSNYGYTF
TRBV15	-	TRBJ2-5	TRBD1	TGTGCCACCAGCAGAGACAGGGGGTCCCAAGAGACCCAGTACTTC	CATSRDRGSQETQYF
TRBV27	-	TRBJ1-1	-	TGTGCCAGCAGTTTTAGAACAGGGAAGGGCACTGAAGCTTTCTTT	CASSFRTGKGTEAFF
TRBV19	-	TRBJ2-3	TRBD2	TGTGCCAGTAGTATTCCCGGGACTAGCGGGGGATACACAGATACGCAGTATTTT	CASSIPGTSGGYTDTQYF
TRBV7-9	-	TRBJ2-2	-	TGTGCCAGCAGCTTAGGGACAGATCCCACCGGGGAGCTGTTTTTT	CASSLGTDPTGELFF
TRBV19	-	TRBJ1-5	-	TGTGCCAGTAGTATAGACCCGGTGACTAGGGGTCAGCCCCAGCATTTT	CASSIDPVTRGQPQHF
TRBV30	-	TRBJ1-1	TRBD1	TGTGCCTGGAGTGTACTGAGGACAGGGTCTGCTGAAGCTTTCTTT	CAWSVLRTGSAEAFF
TRBV28	-	TRBJ1-1	TRBD1	TGTGCCAGCGGAAACCCAACAGGGGTCGGAATGAACACTGAAGCTTTCTTT	CASGNPTGVGMNTEAFF
TRBV19	once	TRBJ1-4	TRBD1	TGTGCCAGTAGTCAGGGGGCAACTAATGAAAAACTGTTTTTT	CASSQGATNEKLFF
TRBV5-6	-	TRBJ2-1	-	TGTGCCAGCAGCTTGGCCGGTCTAATAGCCAATGAGCAGTTCTTC	CASSLAGLIANEQFF
TRBV19	-	TRBJ1-1	TRBD1	TGTGCCAGTAGTATTGGACAGGGTTGGACTGAAGCTTTCTTT	CASSIGQGWTEAFF
TRBV6-5	-	TRBJ1-1	TRBD1	TGTGCCAGCAGTCGACTTCAGGGGGCTGAAGCTTTCTTT	CASSRLQGAEAFF
TRBV28	-	TRBJ1-1	-	TGTGCCAGCAGTCTAGGTACCTGGGGCAGGACTGAAGCTTTCTTT	CASSLGTWGRTEAFF
TRBV30	-	TRBJ1-1	-	TGTGCCTGGAGCGAAATGAGAGCTAACACTGAAGCTTTCTTT	CAWSEMRANTEAFF
TRBV28	few	TRBJ1-4	TRBD1	TGTGCCAGCAGCTCGGGACAGCGAAATGAAAAACTGTTTTTT	CASSSGQRNEKLFF
TRBV4-2	-	TRBJ2-1	TRBD2	TGTGCCAGCAGCCGGGCTATCACTAGCGGGGGGAACAATGAGCAGTTCTTC	CASSRAITSGGNNEQFF
TRBV5-1	-	TRBJ2-5	-	TGCGCCAGCAGCCAGGGGCTTTGGGAGACCCAGTACTTC	CASSQGLWETQYF
TRBV5-6	-	TRBJ2-7	TRBD1	TGTGCCAGCAGCTTGGAGGGACAGGGTCACTACGAGCAGTACTTC	CASSLEGQGHYEQYF